Below, 17 T cell receptor beta chains from the same sample are listed, as sequenced in a study of T-cell memory formation after mild COVID-19. From the 5' RACE reads, TCRdb called clonotypes with MiXCR, one entry per CDR3 protein. This table holds around 430,000 distinct CDR3 sequences, roughly 15% found once. Sequencing was done on a sample of PBMCs or a T cell subset sorted from them (not recorded which). Source of these receptors: a man between 18 and 35 years old who had mild COVID-19 (a few samples of this study predate the infection). Cell type and time point are not known.

V is TRBV7-7 and J is TRBJ2-1; 9 bases fit TRBD1. Trimming took 1 base from V and 5 from J; bases not matched to a gene: 3. The CDR3 is 15 residues long. CDR1 and CDR2 (germline): SSHAT, FNYEAQ (reference sequence). This CDR3 is CASSLGTGDHNEQFF. The CDR3 nucleotides read TGTGCCAGCAGCTTAGGGACAGGGGATCACAATGAGCAGTTCTTC.

This chain links TRBV7-3 with TRBJ2-5; tentative D call: TRBD2 (5 bases). The germline gives CDR1 SGHTA, CDR2 FQGTGA. The CDR3 has 13 residues. V was cut by 5 bases and J by 5 bases, with 12 bases left in between. In DNA, the CDR3 is TGTGCCAGCAGCCCCTACGGCGGGGAGACCCAGTACTTC. It is translated as CASSPYGGETQYF. Full variable domain (remainder filled in from reference TRBV7-3 and TRBJ2-5): GAGVSQTPSNKVTEKGKYVELRCDPISGHTALYWYRQSLGQGPEFLIYFQGTGAADDSGLPNDRFFAVRPEGSVSTLKIQRTERGDSAVYLCASSPYGGETQYFGPGTRLLVL.

V is TRBV12-3 or TRBV12-4 and J is TRBJ1-1; 8 positions agree with TRBD1. With V trimmed by 4 bases and J by 8 bases, 9 bases remained unmatched. There are 14 residues in the CDR3. CDR3 sequence: CASSSTDRAAEAFF. CDR3 nucleotide sequence: TGTGCCAGCAGTTCTACGGACAGGGCTGCGGAAGCTTTCTTT.

This clonotype was detected a few times. The genes are TRBV20-1 and TRBJ2-1; 8 bases align to TRBD2. Germline loops: CDR1 DFQATT, CDR2 SNEGSKA (reference sequence). With V trimmed by 8 bases and J by 8 bases, 11 bases remained unmatched. CDR3 length: 13 amino acids. CDR3 protein: CSTWKAGGDEQFF. For the CDR3, the DNA is TGCAGTACATGGAAGGCCGGGGGGGATGAGCAGTTCTTC.

This clonotype was counted between two and nine times. The rearrangement links TRBV6-2 or TRBV6-3 to TRBJ1-6; D unclear. Germline loops: CDR1 MNHEY, CDR2 SVGEGT. V dropped 3 bases and J dropped 7 bases, with 7 bases sitting between them. CDR3 size: 13 residues. The CDR3 loop reads CASSYYGNSPLHF. The CDR3 nucleotides are TGTGCCAGCAGTTATTATGGGAATTCACCCCTCCACTTT.

At least ten counts were recorded for this clonotype. V and J are TRBV7-9 and TRBJ1-1, with 9 bases identical to TRBD1. The ends lost 3 bases at V and 1 base at J; junction bases unmatched: 6. The CDR3 spans 16 residues. Germline CDR1 and CDR2: SEHNR and FQNEAQ (reference sequence). CDR3 residues: CASSLAGTGRNTEAFF. The CDR3 DNA reads as TGTGCCAGCAGCTTGGCCGGGACAGGGCGGAACACTGAAGCTTTCTTT.

Comments on this clonotype: One end of the junction varies from germline; a read error may be responsible. The gene calls are TRBV10-1 and TRBJ2-7, with a tentative D call TRBD1 (6 bases). Per the germline V gene, CDR1 is WNHNN and CDR2 is SYGVQD (reference sequence). This CDR3 is built from 14 residues. CDR3 nucleotides: TGCGCCAGCAGCGAGTCGATACAGGGTTACGAGCAGTACTTC. Amino acid sequence: CASSESIQGYEQYF.

This rearrangement joins TRBV5-4 to TRBJ2-5; D gene unclear. The CDR3 runs 14 residues. Germline V gives CDR1 SGHNT, CDR2 YYREEE (reference sequence). Trimming took off 0 bases at V and 0 bases at J, with 6 bases between the two ends. The CDR3 is CASSLDLYQETQYF. CDR3 coding DNA: TGTGCCAGCAGCTTGGACCTGTACCAAGAGACCCAGTACTTC.

This chain connects TRBV2 to TRBJ2-5; 10 nucleotides line up with TRBD1. The CDR3 is 15 amino acids. The germline V gene encodes CDR1 SNHLY and CDR2 FYNNEI. V shed 3 bases, J shed 5 bases, and the junction held 6 bases outside the gene matches. The CDR3 DNA reads TGTGCCAGCAGTGAGGGACAGGGGATGAGGGAGACCCAGTACTTC. This sequence encodes CASSEGQGMRETQYF. Variable domain in full (rest from reference TRBV2 and TRBJ2-5): EPEVTQTPSHQVTQMGQEVILRCVPISNHLYFYWYRQILGQKVEFLVSFYNNEISEKSEIFDDQFSVERPDGSNFTLKIRSTKLEDSAMYFCASSEGQGMRETQYFGPGTRLLVL.

This clonotype was found a few times. V and J are TRBV7-9 and TRBJ2-3; tentatively, D is TRBD1 (6 bases). CDR3 size: 14 residues. Germline lookup yields CDR1 SEHNR and CDR2 FQNEAQ (reference sequence). V lost 4 bases to trimming and J lost 1 base, with 9 bases between them. CDR3 in DNA: TGTGCCAGCAGCTATGCAGGGGGCACAGATACGCAGTATTTT. Amino acid sequence: CASSYAGGTDTQYF.

The chain uses TRBV6-2 or TRBV6-3 and TRBJ1-5, with D unclear. The CDR3 runs to 16 residues. V lost 0 bases and J lost 6, with 15 bases in between. CDR1 MNHEY and CDR2 SVGEGT come from the germline V gene. CDR3 nucleotides: TGTGCCAGCAGTTACTCGACAACCGGTCCGGGTCAGCCCCAGCATTTT. Amino acids: CASSYSTTGPGQPQHF.

V and J are TRBV27 and TRBJ1-1; possibly TRBD1 for D (5 bases). This CDR3 comprises 14 residues. With 5 bases removed from V and 1 base from J, the gap between germline ends came to 11 bases. In germline, CDR1 is MNHEY, CDR2 SMNVEV (reference sequence). CDR3 nucleotides: TGTGCCAGCAGTCATACCAGGGAGAACACTGAAGCTTTCTTT. Its protein is CASSHTRENTEAFF.

This clonotype was counted between two and nine times. The chain employs TRBV12-3 or TRBV12-4 and TRBJ2-3; a possible D gene is TRBD2 (6 bases). V lost 1 base to trimming and J lost 7 bases, with 15 bases between them. The CDR3 sequence is 15 residues long. The CDR3 DNA sequence: TGTGCCAGCAGTTTAGGACGGGGGAAACGAAATACGCAGTATTTT. As protein: CASSLGRGKRNTQYF.

This clonotype turned up a few times. J is TRBJ2-7 and V is TRBV7-9; D not resolved. This CDR3 comprises 14 residues. The V gene's germline CDR1 is SEHNR and CDR2 FQNEAQ (reference sequence). V gave up 5 bases and J gave up 0 bases, with 11 bases separating them. In nucleotides, the CDR3 is TGTGCCAGCAGCCCCCAACAGAGCTCCTACGAGCAGTACTTC. This translates into CASSPQQSSYEQYF.

The chain links TRBV4-1 to TRBJ2-5; D possibly corresponds to TRBD2 (5 bases). CDR1 is MGHRA and CDR2 is YSYEKL in the germline V gene. This CDR3 has 15 amino acids. Trimming stripped 1 base from V and 2 bases from J, with 11 bases between. The CDR3 loop is CASSQVRAVQETQYF. CDR3 coding DNA: TGCGCCAGCAGCCAAGTCCGAGCGGTTCAAGAGACCCAGTACTTC.

The CDR3 here is CASSGIEGLTLEEQFF. The DNA for the CDR3 is TGTGCCAGCAGTGGGATAGAAGGGCTAACCCTGGAGGAGCAGTTCTTC. The chain uses TRBV12-3 or TRBV12-4 and TRBJ2-1; D gene uncertain. Trimming removed 5 bases at V and 10 bases at J, with 24 bases between. The CDR3 consists of 16 residues.

The rearrangement uses TRBV3-1 and TRBJ1-1; the D is unclear. V gave up 2 bases and J gave up 4 bases, with 11 bases separating them. Germline V lookup: CDR1 LGHDT, CDR2 YNNKEL (reference sequence). There are 14 residues in the CDR3. The CDR3 loop reads CASSQLGWSTEAFF. DNA for the CDR3: TGTGCCAGCAGCCAATTGGGTTGGAGCACTGAAGCTTTCTTT.